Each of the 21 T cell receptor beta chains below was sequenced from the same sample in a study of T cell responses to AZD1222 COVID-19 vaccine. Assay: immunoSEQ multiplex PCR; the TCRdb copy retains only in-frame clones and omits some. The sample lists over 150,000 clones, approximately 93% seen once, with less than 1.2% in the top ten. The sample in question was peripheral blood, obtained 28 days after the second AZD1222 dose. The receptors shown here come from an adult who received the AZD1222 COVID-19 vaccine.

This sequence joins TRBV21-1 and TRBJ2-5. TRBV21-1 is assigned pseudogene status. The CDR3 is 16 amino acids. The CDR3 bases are TGTGCCAGCAGCATTACCTTTGGGGCCGGGGTCGAGACCCAGTACTTC. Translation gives CASSITFGAGVETQYF.

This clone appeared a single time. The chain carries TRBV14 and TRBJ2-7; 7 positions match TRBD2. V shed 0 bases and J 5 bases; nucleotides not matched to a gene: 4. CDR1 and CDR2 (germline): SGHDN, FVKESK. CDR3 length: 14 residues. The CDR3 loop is CASSQDGGVDEQYF. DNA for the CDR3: TGTGCCAGCAGCCAAGATGGGGGGGTCGACGAGCAGTACTTC.

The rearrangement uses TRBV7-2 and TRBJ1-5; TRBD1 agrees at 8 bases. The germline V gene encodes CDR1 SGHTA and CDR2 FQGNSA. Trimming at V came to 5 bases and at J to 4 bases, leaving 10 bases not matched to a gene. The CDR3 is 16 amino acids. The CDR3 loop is CASSPNQGAVNQPQHF. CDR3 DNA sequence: TGTGCCAGCAGCCCCAACCAGGGGGCTGTTAATCAGCCCCAGCATTTT.

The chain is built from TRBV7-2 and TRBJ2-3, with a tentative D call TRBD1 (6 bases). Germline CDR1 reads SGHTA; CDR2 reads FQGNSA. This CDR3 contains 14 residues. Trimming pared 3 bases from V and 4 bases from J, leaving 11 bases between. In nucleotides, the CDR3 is TGTGCCAGCAGCTTCCTTTCAGGGGCAGATACGCAGTATTTT. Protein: CASSFLSGADTQYF. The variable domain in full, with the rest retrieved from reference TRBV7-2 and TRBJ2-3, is GAGVSQSPSNKVTEKGKDVELRCDPISGHTALYWYRQSLGQGLEFLIYFQGNSAPDKSGLPSDRFSAERTGGSVSTLTIQRTQQEDSAVYLCASSFLSGADTQYFGPGTRLTVL.

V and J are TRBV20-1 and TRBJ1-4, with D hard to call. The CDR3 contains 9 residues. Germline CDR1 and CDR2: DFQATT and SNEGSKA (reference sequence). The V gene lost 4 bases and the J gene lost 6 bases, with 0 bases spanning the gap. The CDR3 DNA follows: TGCAGTGCTAATGAAAAACTGTTTTTT. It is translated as CSANEKLFF.

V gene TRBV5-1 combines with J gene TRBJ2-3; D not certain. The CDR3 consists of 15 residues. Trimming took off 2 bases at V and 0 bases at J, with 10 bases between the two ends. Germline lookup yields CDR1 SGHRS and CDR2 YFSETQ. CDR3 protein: CASSFGLHSTDTQYF. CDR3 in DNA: TGCGCCAGCAGCTTCGGGCTCCATAGCACAGATACGCAGTATTTT.

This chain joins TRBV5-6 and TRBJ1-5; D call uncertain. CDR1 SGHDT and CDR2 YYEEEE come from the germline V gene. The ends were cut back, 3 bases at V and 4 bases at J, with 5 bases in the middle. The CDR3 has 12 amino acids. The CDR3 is CASSSGNQPQHF. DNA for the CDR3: TGTGCCAGCAGCTCTGGGAATCAGCCCCAGCATTTT.

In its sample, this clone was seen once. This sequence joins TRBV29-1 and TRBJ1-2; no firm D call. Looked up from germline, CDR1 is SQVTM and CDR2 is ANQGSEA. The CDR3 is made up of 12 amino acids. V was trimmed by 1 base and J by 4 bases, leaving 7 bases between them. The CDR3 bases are TGCAGCGTTGAAGTCGGGCCCTATGGCTACACCTTC. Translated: CSVEVGPYGYTF.

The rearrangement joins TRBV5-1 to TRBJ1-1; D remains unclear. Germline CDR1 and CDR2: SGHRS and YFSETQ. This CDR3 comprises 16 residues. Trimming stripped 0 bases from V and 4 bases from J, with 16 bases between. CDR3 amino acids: CASSLAPPRGSTEAFF. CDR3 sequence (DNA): TGCGCCAGCAGCTTGGCTCCCCCACGCGGTAGCACTGAAGCTTTCTTT.

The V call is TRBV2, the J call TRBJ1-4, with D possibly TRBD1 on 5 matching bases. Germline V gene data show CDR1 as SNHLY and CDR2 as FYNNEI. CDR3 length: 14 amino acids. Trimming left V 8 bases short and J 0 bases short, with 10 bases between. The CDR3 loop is CASGKDTTNEKLFF. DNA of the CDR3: TGTGCCAGCGGGAAGGACACAACTAATGAAAAACTGTTTTTT.

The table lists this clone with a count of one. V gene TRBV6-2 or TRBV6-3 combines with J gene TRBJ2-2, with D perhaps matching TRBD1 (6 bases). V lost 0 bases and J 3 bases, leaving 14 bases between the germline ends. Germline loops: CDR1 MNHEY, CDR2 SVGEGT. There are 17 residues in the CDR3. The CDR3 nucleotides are TGTGCCAGCAGTTACTCAGAGGCAGGGGCGGACACCGGGGAGCTGTTTTTT. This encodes CASSYSEAGADTGELFF.

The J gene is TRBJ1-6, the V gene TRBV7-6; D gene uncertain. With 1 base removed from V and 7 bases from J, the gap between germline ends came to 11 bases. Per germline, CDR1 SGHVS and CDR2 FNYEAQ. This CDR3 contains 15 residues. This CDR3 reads CASSLGRGSNSPLHF. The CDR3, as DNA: TGTGCCAGCAGCTTAGGTCGGGGTTCGAATTCACCCCTCCACTTT. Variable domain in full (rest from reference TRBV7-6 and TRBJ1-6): GAGVSQSPRYKVTKRGQDVALRCDPISGHVSLYWYRQALGQGPEFLTYFNYEAQQDKSGLPNDRFSAERPEGSISTLTIQRTEQRDSAMYRCASSLGRGSNSPLHFGNGTRLTVT.

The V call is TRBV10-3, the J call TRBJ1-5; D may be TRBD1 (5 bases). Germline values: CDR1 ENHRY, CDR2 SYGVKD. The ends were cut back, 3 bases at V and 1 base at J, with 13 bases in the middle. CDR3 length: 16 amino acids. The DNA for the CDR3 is TGTGCCATCAGTGACGTGCAGGGTGGGAGCAATCAGCCCCAGCATTTT. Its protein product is CAISDVQGGSNQPQHF.

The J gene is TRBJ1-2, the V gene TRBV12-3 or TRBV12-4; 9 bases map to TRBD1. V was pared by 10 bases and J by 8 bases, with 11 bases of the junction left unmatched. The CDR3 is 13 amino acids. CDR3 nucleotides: TGTGCCACCACAGGGGGCGCGTCACGAGGCTACACCTTC. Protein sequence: CATTGGASRGYTF.

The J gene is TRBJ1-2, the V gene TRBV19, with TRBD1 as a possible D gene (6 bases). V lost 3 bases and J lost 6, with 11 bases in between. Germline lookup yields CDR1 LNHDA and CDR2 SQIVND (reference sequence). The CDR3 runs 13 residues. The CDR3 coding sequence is TGTGCCAGTAGTATTGGGCAGGGGAATGGCTACACCTTC. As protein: CASSIGQGNGYTF. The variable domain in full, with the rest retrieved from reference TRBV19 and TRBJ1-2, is DGGITQSPKYLFRKEGQNVTLSCEQNLNHDAMYWYRQDPGQGLRLIYYSQIVNDFQKGDIAEGYSVSREKKESFPLTVTSAQKNPTAFYLCASSIGQGNGYTFGSGTRLTVV.

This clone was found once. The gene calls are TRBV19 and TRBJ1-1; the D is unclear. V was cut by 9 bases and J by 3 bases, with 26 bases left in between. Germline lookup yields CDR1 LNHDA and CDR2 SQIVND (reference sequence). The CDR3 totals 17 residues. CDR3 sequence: CASRKSNIQQADTEAFF. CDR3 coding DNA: TGTGCCAGCCGAAAGTCAAATATACAGCAAGCAGACACTGAAGCTTTCTTT.

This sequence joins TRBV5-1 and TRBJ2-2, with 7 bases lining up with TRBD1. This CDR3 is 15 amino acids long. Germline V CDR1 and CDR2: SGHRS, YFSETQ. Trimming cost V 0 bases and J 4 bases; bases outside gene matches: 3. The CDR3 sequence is CASSLGGQLTGELFF. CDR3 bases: TGCGCCAGCAGCTTGGGGGGACAGCTCACCGGGGAGCTGTTTTTT.

CDR3 in amino acids: CASRSRGGYGNQPQHF. DNA of the CDR3: TGTGCCAGCAGGTCCCGGGGGGGGTACGGCAATCAGCCCCAGCATTTT. The chain uses TRBV27 and TRBJ1-5, with D maybe TRBD1 (5 bases). V was trimmed by 6 bases and J by 2 bases, leaving 17 bases between them. This CDR3 is 16 amino acids long. CDR1 is MNHEY, CDR2 SMNVEV, per germline (reference sequence).

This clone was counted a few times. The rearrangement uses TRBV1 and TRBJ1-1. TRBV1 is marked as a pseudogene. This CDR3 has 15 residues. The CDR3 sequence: CTSSRGVCLNTEAFF. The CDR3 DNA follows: TGCACCAGCAGCCGAGGGGTCTGCTTGAACACTGAAGCTTTCTTT.

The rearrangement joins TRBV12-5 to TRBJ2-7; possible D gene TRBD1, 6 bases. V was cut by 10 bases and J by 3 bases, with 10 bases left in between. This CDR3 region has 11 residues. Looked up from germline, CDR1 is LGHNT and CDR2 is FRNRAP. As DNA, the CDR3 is TGTGCTACAGGGGTCAACTACGAGCAGTACTTC. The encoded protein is CATGVNYEQYF.

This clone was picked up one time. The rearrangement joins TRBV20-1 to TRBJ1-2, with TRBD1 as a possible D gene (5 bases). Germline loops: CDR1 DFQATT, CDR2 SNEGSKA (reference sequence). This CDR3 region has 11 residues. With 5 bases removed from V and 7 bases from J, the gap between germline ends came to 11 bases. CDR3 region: CSAATGGGYTF. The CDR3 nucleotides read TGCAGTGCTGCCACAGGTGGTGGCTACACCTTC.